The TCR beta chain described here comes from a study of beta chain features in type 1 diabetes. Study-level results: Moderately but significantly shorter TCRB CDR3s were found in Type 1 diabetes patients in all four CD4+ subsets.

This clone was observed a handful of times. Its target is not known. The investigators reverse transcribed all of the isolated RNA, so they sequenced expressed TCRB transcripts. Method: immunoSEQ multiplex PCR; TCRdb's copy keeps in-frame clones and lacks some. Of 630,000 or so clones listed, more than 13% are singletons. The CDR3 length is 12 residues. Trimming took 0 bases from V and 9 from J, leaving 6 bases between them. CDR1 and CDR2 (germline): KGHSH, LQKENI. J is TRBJ2-1 and V is TRBV18; D is unresolved. This clonotype originated in a man aged 18 to 29 with type 1 diabetes. The sample consisted of naive CD4+ T cells from blood. The CDR3 sequence: CASSPPGGEQFF. CDR3 nucleotides: TGTGCCAGCTCACCACCGGGCGGTGAGCAGTTCTTC.